A single sample is the source of the 18 T cell receptor beta chains below, sequenced in a study of vaccination and CD4 T cells after COVID-19. Noted treatment: approximately 9-day PBMC culture with coronavirus spike peptide pools or control peptides (ViraFEST assay). Their recognized antigens are unknown. Researchers used the Oncomine TCR Beta short-read assay to sequence DNA from cultured CD4+ T cells. TCRdb re-called the PCR reads with MiXCR, one entry per CDR3 protein. Among fewer than 20,000 distinct CDR3 sequences listed, approximately 50% were seen once. The sample consisted of CD4+ T cells from blood, cultured in vitro. The receptors derive from a human donor who had recovered from COVID-19.

This chain connects TRBV20-1 to TRBJ2-7, with 12 positions matching TRBD2. The CDR3 extends over 15 amino acids. Germline V gives CDR1 DFQATT, CDR2 SNEGSKA (reference sequence). Trimming removed 6 bases from V and 3 bases from J; junction bases left unmatched: 9. The CDR3 nucleotides read TGCAGTGCCATCCCCACTAGCGGGAGGATCTACGAGCAGTACTTC. It specifies CSAIPTSGRIYEQYF.

There are a few counts of this clonotype. The chain joins TRBV20-1 to TRBJ1-6, with 7 bases that match TRBD1. With 4 bases clipped from V and 5 bases from J, the junction kept 5 bases outside the gene matches. Germline V lookup: CDR1 DFQATT, CDR2 SNEGSKA (reference sequence). The CDR3 covers 14 residues. CDR3 amino acids: CSATTGTDNSPLHF. CDR3 DNA: TGCAGTGCTACAACAGGGACAGATAATTCACCCCTCCACTTT.

This clonotype has only a few counts. The gene calls are TRBV21-1 and TRBJ1-1. TRBV21-1 has pseudogene status. This CDR3 spans 16 amino acids. The CDR3 DNA sequence: TGTGCCAGCAGCAAGGGTCAGAGACCGCTGAACACTGAAGCTTTCTTT. Its protein is CASSKGQRPLNTEAFF.

This clonotype was seen a few times. The chain links TRBV12-3 or TRBV12-4 to TRBJ1-5; a possible D gene is TRBD1 (5 bases). V lost 3 bases, J lost 2 bases, and 11 bases lay in between. This CDR3 has 15 amino acids. CDR3 coding DNA: TGTGCCAGCAGTTTTGGGGGAGCCGGCAATCAGCCCCAGCATTTT. It specifies CASSFGGAGNQPQHF.

This clonotype was seen only a few times. The chain links TRBV27 to TRBJ2-5; TRBD1 is a possible D gene (5 bases). Trimming stripped 2 bases from V and 5 bases from J, with 9 bases between. CDR1 is MNHEY and CDR2 is SMNVEV in the germline V gene (reference sequence). The CDR3 totals 13 residues. The CDR3 nucleotides are TGTGCCAGCAGTTTACTGGGGCGGGAGACCCAGTACTTC. It yields the protein CASSLLGRETQYF.

This clonotype was counted only a few times. Here the CDR3 DNA reads TGTGCCAGCAGCTTAGTTCGGGGACAGGGAAGGGCTAACTATGGCTACACCTTC. Translating gives CASSLVRGQGRANYGYTF. The chain couples TRBV11-3 to TRBJ1-2; 9 bases are a match to TRBD1. V lost 1 base and J lost 0; bases outside the gene matches: 9. There are 18 residues in the CDR3. Germline loops: CDR1 SGHNT, CDR2 YENEEA.

This clonotype appeared a few times. The rearrangement joins TRBV6-1 to TRBJ1-2, with 12 bases aligning to TRBD1. Trimming took 8 bases from V and 4 from J; bases not matched to a gene: 14. The germline V gene encodes CDR1 MNHNS and CDR2 SASEGT. There are 17 residues in the CDR3. CDR3 loop: CASGHYQEGQGAYGYTF. In DNA form, the CDR3 reads TGTGCCAGCGGCCACTATCAAGAGGGACAGGGGGCCTATGGCTACACCTTC.

The chain uses TRBV6-5 and TRBJ1-5, with D possibly being TRBD1 (6 bases). This CDR3 is 15 amino acids long. V was cut by 0 bases and J by 6 bases, with 12 bases left in between. Germline-derived CDR1 and CDR2 are MNHEY and SVGAGI. The CDR3 DNA follows: TGTGCCAGCAGTTACTCCGGACAGTTTGGTCAGCCCCAGCATTTT. It yields the protein CASSYSGQFGQPQHF.

This clonotype was detected only a few times. This chain connects TRBV7-3 to TRBJ2-5; maybe TRBD1 (7 bases). Germline CDR1 is SGHTA and CDR2 is FQGTGA. CDR3 length: 13 amino acids. The germline V and J ends were trimmed by 5 bases and 3 bases, with 10 bases remaining between them. DNA for the CDR3: TGTGCCAGCAGCGGGGGGACAGAAGAGACCCAGTACTTC. Translation gives CASSGGTEETQYF.

This clonotype turned up a few times. The chain links TRBV2 to TRBJ2-7; 10 bases match TRBD1. Germline V gene data show CDR1 as SNHLY and CDR2 as FYNNEI. Losses at the gene ends were 2 bases for V and 1 base for J; bases not matched to a gene: 2. This CDR3 contains 15 residues. The CDR3 DNA reads as TGTGCCAGCAGTGAACGGGACAGGGGATCCTACGAGCAGTACTTC. Protein product: CASSERDRGSYEQYF.

The chain employs TRBV6-1 and TRBJ1-2, with no clear D. Germline CDR1 reads MNHNS; CDR2 reads SASEGT. Between the trimmed V and J ends, which lost 1 base and 7 bases, there was a span of 4 bases. The CDR3 length is 11 residues. The CDR3 nucleotides read TGTGCCAGCAGTGAAGAGGGTGGCTACACCTTC. Its translation: CASSEEGGYTF.

This rearrangement joins TRBV12-3 or TRBV12-4 to TRBJ1-2, with D unclear. The CDR3 consists of 13 residues. The V end lost 2 bases, the J end lost 5 bases, and 9 bases lay between the germline ends. This chain's CDR3 is CASSLRVGYGYTF. DNA of the CDR3: TGTGCCAGCAGTTTAAGAGTGGGATATGGCTACACCTTC.

V and J are TRBV12-3 or TRBV12-4 and TRBJ2-3; tentative D call: TRBD2 (6 bases). The CDR3 is made up of 13 amino acids. CDR3 protein: CATGDRAVDTQYF. The CDR3, as DNA: TGTGCGACGGGAGACAGAGCAGTAGATACGCAGTATTTT.

The gene calls are TRBV19 and TRBJ2-7; maybe TRBD1 (6 bases). V shed 2 bases and J shed 0 bases, with 11 bases lying between them. The V gene's germline CDR1 is LNHDA and CDR2 SQIVND (reference sequence). The CDR3 sequence is 15 residues long. This CDR3 reads CASSISWGPSYEQYF. CDR3 DNA sequence: TGTGCCAGTAGTATAAGCTGGGGGCCCTCCTACGAGCAGTACTTC.

The rearrangement uses TRBV24-1 and TRBJ2-1, with D unclear. The CDR3 consists of 13 residues. V lost 10 bases, J lost 4 bases, and 13 bases lay in between. From germline, CDR1 is KGHDR and CDR2 SFDVKD. CDR3 protein: CATSGPGYNEQFF. CDR3 bases: TGTGCCACGTCCGGCCCCGGTTACAATGAGCAGTTCTTC.

This clonotype has only one observation. The chain links TRBV3-1 to TRBJ1-6, with D maybe TRBD1 (6 bases). The CDR3 totals 18 residues. V lost 3 bases, J lost 0 bases, and 15 bases lay in between. Germline values: CDR1 LGHDT, CDR2 YNNKEL (reference sequence). The CDR3 sequence: CASSQGGDMGSYNSPLHF. The CDR3 region has the DNA TGTGCCAGCAGCCAGGGTGGGGACATGGGCTCCTATAATTCACCCCTCCACTTT.

A few counts support this clonotype. The chain couples TRBV6-1 to TRBJ2-2; TRBD2 is a possible D gene (6 bases). Germline V gives CDR1 MNHNS, CDR2 SASEGT. The CDR3 is made up of 15 amino acids. With 7 bases removed from V and 6 bases from J, the gap between germline ends came to 18 bases. The CDR3 DNA sequence: TGTGCCAGCACTGGGCACGGGAGTGTCGCCGGGGAGCTGTTTTTT. This gives the protein CASTGHGSVAGELFF.

The chain recombines TRBV6-5 with TRBJ1-2, with D tentatively TRBD1 (5 bases). This CDR3 spans 14 amino acids. CDR1 is MNHEY, CDR2 SVGAGI, per germline. The V end lost 2 bases, the J end lost 4 bases, and 11 bases lay between the germline ends. The CDR3 DNA follows: TGTGCCAGCAGTTACCTCGGGGGACCCTATGGCTACACCTTC. Residues: CASSYLGGPYGYTF.